This T cell receptor (beta chain) was found in a study of blood T cell repertoires in COVID-19. For the study at large: There were acute and convalescent COVID-19 samples, and they came from the United States, Italy and Spain.

This clone was counted a single time. Using immunoSEQ multiplex PCR, the repertoire was profiled, and TCRdb retains in-frame clones only, with some absent. The sample includes approximately 210,000 clones, 87% of them seen just once. Specimen: peripheral blood. The clonotype originates from a man aged 35 to 55 with active or convalescent COVID-19.

CDR3 sequence reads: CASSQVQGDQETQYF. The CDR3 nucleotides read TGCGCCAGCAGCCAGGTACAGGGGGACCAAGAGACCCAGTACTTC. V gene TRBV4-1 combines with J gene TRBJ2-5; TRBD1 agrees at 8 bases. J gave up 0 bases and V 3 bases, and 3 bases lay outside the gene matches. This CDR3 is built from 15 residues. Germline loops: CDR1 MGHRA, CDR2 YSYEKL.